Listed below are T cell receptor beta chains from one sample, sequenced in a study of graft-versus-host responses after intestinal transplantation. Libraries were prepared by immunoSEQ multiplex PCR; TCRdb keeps only in-frame clonotypes and omits some of them. The data hold over 10,000 clones, with almost 85% observed a single time. The material sequenced was PBMCs, taken after intestinal transplantation. All receptors derive from a human patient who received an intestinal transplant, so some T cells may come from the graft donor. The CDR3 runs from the conserved cysteine through the conserved F or W. The D gene is left open where the match is weak. Size tells how often a clone was seen (once, few, many) or the class of an expanded clone, and some rows leave it out.

>.|TRBJ2-3|TRBV7-3|once
TGTGCCAGCAGCCCAAGCGGGTCTCACACAGATACGCAGTATTTT
CASSPSGSHTDTQYF
>.|TRBJ1-3|TRBV19|.
TGTGCCAGTAGTTGGGCAATCGACTCTGGAAACACCATATATTTT
CASSWAIDSGNTIYF
>TRBD2|TRBJ2-7|TRBV19|once
TGTGCCAGTAGTCCCAGCGGGAATTACGAGCAGTACTTC
CASSPSGNYEQYF
>.|TRBJ2-2|TRBV28|.
TGTGCCAGCGAGGGGGTTCCCGGGGAGCTGTTTTTT
CASEGVPGELFF
>.|TRBJ2-7|TRBV7-8|.
TGTGCCAGCAGCCCCGAACTCGATTACGAGCAGTACTTC
CASSPELDYEQYF
>.|TRBJ1-1|TRBV27|large
TGTGCCAGCAGTTTACTGGGTGAAGCTTTCTTT
CASSLLGEAFF
>TRBD2|TRBJ2-3|TRBV15|once
TGTGCCACCAGCAGAACTAGCGGGGGGGCATATACGCAGTATTTT
CATSRTSGGAYTQYF
>TRBD1|TRBJ2-7|TRBV7-9|.
TGTGCCAGCAGCTTACAGGGGGTTTCCTACGAGCAGTACTTC
CASSLQGVSYEQYF
>.|TRBJ2-7|TRBV6-1|.
TGTGCCAGCAGTGAAGAGTCCATCCGCGGCGAGCAGTACTTC
CASSEESIRGEQYF
>TRBD1|TRBJ2-7|TRBV10-2|.
TGCGCCAGCAGTGCAGGGGGCGTCTACGAGCAGTACTTC
CASSAGGVYEQYF
>.|TRBJ1-3|TRBV15|.
TGTGCCACCAGCCGTCACACCGGGAGGTCTGGAAACACCATATATTTT
CATSRHTGRSGNTIYF
>TRBD2|TRBJ2-1|TRBV7-3|.
TGTGCCAGCAGCTTATCCAGCGGGGTAATTAATGAGCAGTTCTTC
CASSLSSGVINEQFF